These T cell receptor beta chains were read from a single sample in a study of blood T cell repertoires in COVID-19. TCRdb keeps only in-frame clones here, not all; method: immunoSEQ multiplex PCR. The sample consists of about 83,000 clones, around 90% of them appearing once. The sample was peripheral blood. These TCRs come from an elderly man with active or convalescent COVID-19. CDR3s include the opening cysteine and the closing phenylalanine or tryptophan. The D gene is left open where the match is weak. A row's size may be missing; if present it is once, few, many or a size class.

v_gene	d_gene	abundance	j_gene	CDR3aa	CDR3nt
TRBV5-1	-	-	TRBJ2-3	CASSPEGGAGDTQYF	TGCGCCAGCAGCCCGGAAGGGGGGGCTGGAGATACGCAGTATTTT
TRBV25-1	-	-	TRBJ2-2	CASSESEGANTGELFF	TGTGCCAGCAGTGAATCCGAGGGTGCGAACACCGGGGAGCTGTTTTTT
TRBV6-2/TRBV6-3	TRBD1	-	TRBJ1-2	CASSQWTGVYGYTF	TGTGCCAGCAGTCAGTGGACAGGGGTCTATGGCTACACCTTC
TRBV14	-	-	TRBJ1-1	CASSPRQVLNTEAFF	TGTGCCAGCAGCCCGAGACAGGTTCTGAACACTGAAGCTTTCTTT
TRBV27	-	-	TRBJ2-6	CASREFSSGANVLTF	TGTGCCAGTAGAGAATTCTCCTCTGGGGCCAACGTCCTGACTTTC
TRBV5-1	TRBD1	-	TRBJ2-3	CATRQGQADTQYF	TGCGCCACTCGACAGGGACAGGCAGATACGCAGTATTTT
TRBV27	TRBD1	-	TRBJ1-1	CASGTGRRGTEAFF	TGTGCCAGCGGGACAGGGCGGAGAGGTACTGAAGCTTTCTTT
TRBV29-1	TRBD1	-	TRBJ1-5	CSVTTGVNQPQHF	TGCAGCGTGACGACAGGGGTTAATCAGCCCCAGCATTTT
TRBV7-9	-	once	TRBJ1-1	CASSLNLKNTEAFF	TGTGCCAGCAGCCTAAACCTAAAGAACACTGAAGCTTTCTTT
TRBV7-6	-	-	TRBJ2-2	CASSLTGSAPGELFF	TGTGCCAGCAGCTTAACAGGGTCGGCGCCCGGGGAGCTGTTTTTT
TRBV27	TRBD1	-	TRBJ1-1	CASSSRTGGDTEAFF	TGTGCCAGCAGTTCCAGGACAGGGGGAGACACTGAAGCTTTCTTT
TRBV21-1	-	-	TRBJ1-4	CALAGRVEEKLFF	TGTGCCCTCGCGGGGAGGGTTGAGGAAAAACTGTTTTTT
TRBV29-1	-	-	TRBJ1-1	CSVEDGGNTEAFF	TGCAGCGTTGAAGATGGCGGAAACACTGAAGCTTTCTTT
TRBV7-2	-	-	TRBJ2-2	CASSLARIPNTGELFF	TGTGCCAGCAGCTTAGCGAGGATACCGAACACCGGGGAGCTGTTTTTT
TRBV12-3/TRBV12-4	-	-	TRBJ1-1	CASSKQGFTEAFF	TGTGCCAGCAGCAAACAGGGTTTCACTGAAGCTTTCTTT
TRBV5-1	-	-	TRBJ2-2	CASSVLQGNTGELFF	TGCGCCAGCAGCGTACTACAGGGAAACACCGGGGAGCTGTTTTTT
TRBV2	-	-	TRBJ1-2	CASSSDGYTF	TGTGCCAGCAGTTCGGATGGCTACACCTTC
TRBV7-9	-	-	TRBJ1-1	CASSPAGRKNTEAFF	TGTGCCAGCAGCCCCGCAGGGAGGAAGAACACTGAAGCTTTCTTT
TRBV12-3/TRBV12-4	-	-	TRBJ1-1	CASSLTEAFF	TGTGCCAGCAGCCTCACTGAAGCTTTCTTT
TRBV4-1	TRBD1	-	TRBJ1-3	CASRPGQGGDTIYF	TGCGCCAGCAGGCCCGGACAGGGTGGGGACACCATATATTTT